These 2 T cell receptor beta chains share one sample of origin, sequenced in a study of cytomegalovirus exposure and HLA in healthy donors. 13 Jbeta primers and 60 Vbeta primers were used for the PCR. Only in-frame clones appear in the TCRdb table, and some are missing; sequencing was by immunoSEQ multiplex PCR. The sample holds approximately 77,000 clones, roughly four fifths seen once. The specimen was PBMCs. The receptors stem from a man aged 40-50 years in good health and CMV-seronegative.

The gene calls are TRBV20-1 and TRBJ2-7; D may be TRBD2 (5 bases). This CDR3 is built from 11 residues. CDR1 is DFQATT and CDR2 is SNEGSKA in the germline V gene (reference sequence). Trimming pared 6 bases from V and 4 bases from J, leaving 10 bases between. The CDR3 spells CSATEAYEQYF. The CDR3 DNA is TGCAGTGCCACGGAGGCTTACGAGCAGTACTTC.

The chain couples TRBV10-3 to TRBJ2-1; TRBD2 might be the D (6 bases). Germline CDR1 reads ENHRY; CDR2 reads SYGVKD. V shed 2 bases and J shed 0 bases, with 11 bases lying between them. The CDR3 covers 16 residues. The CDR3 region is CAISERDFASYNEQFF. CDR3 nucleotide sequence: TGTGCCATCAGTGAGCGGGACTTTGCCTCCTACAATGAGCAGTTCTTC.